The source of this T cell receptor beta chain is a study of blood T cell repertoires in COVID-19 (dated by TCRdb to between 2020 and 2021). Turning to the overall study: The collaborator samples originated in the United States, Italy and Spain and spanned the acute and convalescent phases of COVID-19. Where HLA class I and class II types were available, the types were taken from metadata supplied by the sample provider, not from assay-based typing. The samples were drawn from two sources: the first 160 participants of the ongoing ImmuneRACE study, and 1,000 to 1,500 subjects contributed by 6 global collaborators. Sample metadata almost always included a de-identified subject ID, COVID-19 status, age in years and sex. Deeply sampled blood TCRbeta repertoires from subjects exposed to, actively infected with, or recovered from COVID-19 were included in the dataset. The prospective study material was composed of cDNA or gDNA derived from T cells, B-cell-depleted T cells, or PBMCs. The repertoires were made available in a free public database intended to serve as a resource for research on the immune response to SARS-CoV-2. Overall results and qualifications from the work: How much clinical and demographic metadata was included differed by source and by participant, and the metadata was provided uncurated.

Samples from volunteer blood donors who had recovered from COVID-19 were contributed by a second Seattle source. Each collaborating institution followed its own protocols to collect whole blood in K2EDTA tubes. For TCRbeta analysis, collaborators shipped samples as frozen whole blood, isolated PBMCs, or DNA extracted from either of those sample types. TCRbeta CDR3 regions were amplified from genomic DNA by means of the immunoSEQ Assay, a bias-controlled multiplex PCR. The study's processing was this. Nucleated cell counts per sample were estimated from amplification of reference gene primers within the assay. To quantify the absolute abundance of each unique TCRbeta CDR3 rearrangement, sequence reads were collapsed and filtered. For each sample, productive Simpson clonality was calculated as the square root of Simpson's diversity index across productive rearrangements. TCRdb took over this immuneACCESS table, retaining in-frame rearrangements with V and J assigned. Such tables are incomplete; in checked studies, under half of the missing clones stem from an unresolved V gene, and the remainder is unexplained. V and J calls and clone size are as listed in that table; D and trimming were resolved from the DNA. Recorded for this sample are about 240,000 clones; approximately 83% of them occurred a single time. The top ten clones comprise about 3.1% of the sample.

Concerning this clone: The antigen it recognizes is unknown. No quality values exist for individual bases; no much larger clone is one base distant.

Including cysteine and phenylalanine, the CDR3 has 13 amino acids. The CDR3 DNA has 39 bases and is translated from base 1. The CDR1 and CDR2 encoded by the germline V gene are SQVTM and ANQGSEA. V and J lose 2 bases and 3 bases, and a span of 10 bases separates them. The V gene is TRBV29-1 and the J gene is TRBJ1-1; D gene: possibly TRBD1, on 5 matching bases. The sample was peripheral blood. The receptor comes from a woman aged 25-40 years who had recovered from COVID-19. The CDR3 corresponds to CSVERSGDTEAFF. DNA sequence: TGCAGCGTTGAAAGGTCGGGGGACACTGAAGCTTTCTTT.